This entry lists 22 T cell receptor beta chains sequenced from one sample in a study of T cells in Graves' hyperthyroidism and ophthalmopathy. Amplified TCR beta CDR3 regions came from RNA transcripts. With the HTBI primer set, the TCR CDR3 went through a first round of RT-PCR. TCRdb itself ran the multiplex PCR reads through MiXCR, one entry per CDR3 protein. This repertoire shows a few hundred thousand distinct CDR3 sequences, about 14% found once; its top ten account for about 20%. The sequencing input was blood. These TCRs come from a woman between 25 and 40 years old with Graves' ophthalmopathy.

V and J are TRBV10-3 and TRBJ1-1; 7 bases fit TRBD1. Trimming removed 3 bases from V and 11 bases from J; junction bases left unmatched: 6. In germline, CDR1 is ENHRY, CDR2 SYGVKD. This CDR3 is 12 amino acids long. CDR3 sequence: CAISDQTGCAFF. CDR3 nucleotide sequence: TGTGCCATCAGTGATCAGACAGGGTGCGCTTTCTTT.

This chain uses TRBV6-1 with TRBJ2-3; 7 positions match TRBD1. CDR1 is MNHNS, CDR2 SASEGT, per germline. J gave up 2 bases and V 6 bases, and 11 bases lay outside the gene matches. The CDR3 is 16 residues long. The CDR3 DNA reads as TGTGCCAGCAGCCGCGACAGGGTCCCCTACACAGATACGCAGTATTTT. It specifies CASSRDRVPYTDTQYF.

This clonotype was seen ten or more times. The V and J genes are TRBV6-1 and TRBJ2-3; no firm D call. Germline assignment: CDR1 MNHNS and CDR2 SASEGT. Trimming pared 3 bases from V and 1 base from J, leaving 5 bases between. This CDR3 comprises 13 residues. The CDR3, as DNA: TGTGCCAGCAGTGAGACACGCACAGATACGCAGTATTTT. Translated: CASSETRTDTQYF.

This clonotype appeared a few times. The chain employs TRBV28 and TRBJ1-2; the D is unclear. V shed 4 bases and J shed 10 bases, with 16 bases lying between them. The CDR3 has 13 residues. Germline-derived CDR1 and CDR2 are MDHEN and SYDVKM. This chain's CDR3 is CASSSPPPWAYTF. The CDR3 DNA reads TGTGCCAGCAGTTCCCCCCCCCCGTGGGCCTACACCTTC.

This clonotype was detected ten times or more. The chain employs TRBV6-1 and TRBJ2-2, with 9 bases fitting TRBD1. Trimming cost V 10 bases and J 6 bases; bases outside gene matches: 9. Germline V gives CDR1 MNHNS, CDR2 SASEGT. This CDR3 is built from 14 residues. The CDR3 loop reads CATRRDRAPGELFF. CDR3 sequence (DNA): TGTGCCACCCGGCGGGACAGGGCCCCCGGGGAGCTGTTTTTT.

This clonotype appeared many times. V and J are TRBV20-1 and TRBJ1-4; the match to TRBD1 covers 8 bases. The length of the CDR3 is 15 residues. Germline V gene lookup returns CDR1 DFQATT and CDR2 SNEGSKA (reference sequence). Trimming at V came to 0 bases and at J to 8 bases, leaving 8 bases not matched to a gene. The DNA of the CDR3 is TGCAGTGCTAGAGATCGGACAGGGCCCGGGGAAAAACTGTTTTTT. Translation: CSARDRTGPGEKLFF.

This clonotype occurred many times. CDR3 bases: TGTGCCAGCAGTGTAGGAGAGGGACGGTACGAGCAGTACTTC. Amino acid sequence: CASSVGEGRYEQYF. The chain has TRBV2 and TRBJ2-7; D tentatively fits TRBD1 or TRBD2 (5 bases each). The CDR3 has 14 residues. Trimming cost V 4 bases and J 4 bases, with 14 bases left between them. Germline V gene lookup returns CDR1 SNHLY and CDR2 FYNNEI.

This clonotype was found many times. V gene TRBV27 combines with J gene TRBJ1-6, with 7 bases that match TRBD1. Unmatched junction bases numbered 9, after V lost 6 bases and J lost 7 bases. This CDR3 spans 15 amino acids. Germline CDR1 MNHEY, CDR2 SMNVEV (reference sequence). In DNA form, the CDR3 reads TGTGCCAGCAGACCCCTCGACAGGGTAAATTCACCCCTCCACTTT. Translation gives CASRPLDRVNSPLHF.

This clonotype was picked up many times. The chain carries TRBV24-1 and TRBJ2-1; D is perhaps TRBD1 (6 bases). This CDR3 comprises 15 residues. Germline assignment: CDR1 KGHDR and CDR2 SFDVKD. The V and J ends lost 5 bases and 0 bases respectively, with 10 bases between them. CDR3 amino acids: CATSGVDSSYNEQFF. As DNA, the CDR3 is TGTGCCACCAGTGGGGTGGACAGCTCCTACAATGAGCAGTTCTTC.

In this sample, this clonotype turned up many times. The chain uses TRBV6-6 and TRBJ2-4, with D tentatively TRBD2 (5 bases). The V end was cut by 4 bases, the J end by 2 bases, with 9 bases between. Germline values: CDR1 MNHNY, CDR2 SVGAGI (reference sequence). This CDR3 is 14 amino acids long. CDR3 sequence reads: CASSSSGTKNIQYF. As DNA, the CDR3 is TGTGCCAGCAGTTCCTCGGGGACCAAAAACATTCAGTACTTC.

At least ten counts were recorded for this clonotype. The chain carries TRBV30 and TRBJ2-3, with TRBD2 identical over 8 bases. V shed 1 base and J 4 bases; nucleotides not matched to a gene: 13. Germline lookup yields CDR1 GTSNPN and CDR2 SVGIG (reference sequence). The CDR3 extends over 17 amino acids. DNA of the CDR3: TGTGCCTGGAGTGGGGCGGGGCGCCGGGGGGGAGCAGATACGCAGTATTTT. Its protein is CAWSGAGRRGGADTQYF.

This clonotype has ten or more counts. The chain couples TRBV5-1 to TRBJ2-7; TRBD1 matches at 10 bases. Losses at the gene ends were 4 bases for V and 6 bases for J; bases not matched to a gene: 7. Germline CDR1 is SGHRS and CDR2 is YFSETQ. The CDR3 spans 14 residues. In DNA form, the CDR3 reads TGCGCCAGCAGCAGGGGACAGGGGTCAGGCGAGCAGTACTTC. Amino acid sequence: CASSRGQGSGEQYF.

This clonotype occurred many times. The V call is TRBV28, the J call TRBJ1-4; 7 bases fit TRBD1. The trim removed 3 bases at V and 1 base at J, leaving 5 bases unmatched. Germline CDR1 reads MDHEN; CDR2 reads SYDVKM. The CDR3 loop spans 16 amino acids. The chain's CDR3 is CASSLGQPITNEKLFF. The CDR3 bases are TGTGCCAGCAGTTTGGGACAGCCAATAACTAATGAAAAACTGTTTTTT.

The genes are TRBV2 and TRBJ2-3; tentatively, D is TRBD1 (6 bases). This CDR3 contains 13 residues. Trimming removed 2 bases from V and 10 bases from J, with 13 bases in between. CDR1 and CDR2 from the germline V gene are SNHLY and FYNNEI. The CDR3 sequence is CASSEHPGVAQYF. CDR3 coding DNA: TGTGCCAGCAGTGAACACCCAGGGGTGGCGCAGTATTTT.

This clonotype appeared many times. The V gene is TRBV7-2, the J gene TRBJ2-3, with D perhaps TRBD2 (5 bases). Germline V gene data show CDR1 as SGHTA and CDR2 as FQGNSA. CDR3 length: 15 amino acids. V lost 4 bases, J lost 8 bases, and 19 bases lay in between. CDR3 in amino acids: CASSSPPGVEGTQYF. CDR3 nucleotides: TGTGCCAGCAGCTCACCCCCTGGGGTAGAGGGTACGCAGTATTTT.

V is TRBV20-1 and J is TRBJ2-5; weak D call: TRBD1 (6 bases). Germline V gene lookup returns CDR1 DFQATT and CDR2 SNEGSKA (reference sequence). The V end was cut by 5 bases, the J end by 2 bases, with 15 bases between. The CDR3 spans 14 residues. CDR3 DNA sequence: TGCAGTGCTGAACTGGACAGCATACAAGAGACCCAGTACTTC. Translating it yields CSAELDSIQETQYF.

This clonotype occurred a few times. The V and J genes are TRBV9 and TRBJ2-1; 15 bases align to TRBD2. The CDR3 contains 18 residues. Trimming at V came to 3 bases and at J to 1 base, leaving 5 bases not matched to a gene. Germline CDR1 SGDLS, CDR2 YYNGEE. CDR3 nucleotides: TGTGCCAGCAGCGGGACTAGCGGGGGGGCCAATTCCTACAATGAGCAGTTCTTC. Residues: CASSGTSGGANSYNEQFF.

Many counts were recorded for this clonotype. CDR3 sequence: CSVGGTYEQYF. The CDR3, as DNA: TGCAGCGTTGGTGGGACCTACGAGCAGTACTTC. The chain couples TRBV29-1 to TRBJ2-7; no clear D. Deletions cut 4 bases from V and 2 bases from J, with 6 bases between. Germline V gene sequence: CDR1 SQVTM, CDR2 ANQGSEA. The CDR3 is 11 residues long.

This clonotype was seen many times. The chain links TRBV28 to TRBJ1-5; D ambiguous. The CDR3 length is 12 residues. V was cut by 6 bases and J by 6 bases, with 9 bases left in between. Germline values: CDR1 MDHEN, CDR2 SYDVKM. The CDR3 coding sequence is TGTGCCAGCAGCACTCCCCCTCAGCCCCAGCATTTT. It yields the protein CASSTPPQPQHF.

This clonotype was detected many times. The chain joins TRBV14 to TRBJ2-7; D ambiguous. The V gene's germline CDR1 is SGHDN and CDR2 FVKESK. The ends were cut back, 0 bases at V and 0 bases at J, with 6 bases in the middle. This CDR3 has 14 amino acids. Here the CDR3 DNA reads TGTGCCAGCAGCCAAGATGAGTCCTCCTACGAGCAGTACTTC. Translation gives CASSQDESSYEQYF.

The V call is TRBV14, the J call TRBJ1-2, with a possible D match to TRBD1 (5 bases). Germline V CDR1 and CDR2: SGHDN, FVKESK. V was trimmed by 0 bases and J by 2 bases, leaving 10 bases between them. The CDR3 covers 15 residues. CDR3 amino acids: CASSQDRGMNYGYTF. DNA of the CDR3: TGTGCCAGCAGCCAAGATCGGGGGATGAACTATGGCTACACCTTC.

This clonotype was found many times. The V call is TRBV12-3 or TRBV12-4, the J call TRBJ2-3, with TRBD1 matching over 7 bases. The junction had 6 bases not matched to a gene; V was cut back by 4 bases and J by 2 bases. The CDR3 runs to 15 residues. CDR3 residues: CASSYRGRPTDTQYF. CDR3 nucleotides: TGTGCCAGCAGTTACAGGGGCCGCCCCACAGATACGCAGTATTTT.